These T cell receptor beta chains were read from a single sample in a study of blood T cell repertoires in COVID-19. The repertoire was sequenced with immunoSEQ multiplex PCR; TCRdb's copy has only in-frame clones and lacks some. The table lists roughly 220,000 clones, 75% to 90% of them singletons. The sample taken for sequencing was PBMCs or T cells enriched from blood (not recorded which). The receptors were gathered from a middle-aged woman with acute COVID-19. CDR3s leave out the opening cysteine and the closing phenylalanine or tryptophan. Size is stated for part of the rows, as once, few or many counts, or as a class when the clone is expanded.

abundance: .; v_gene: TRBV5-4; j_gene: TRBJ1-1; CDR3aa: ASSFPRGEAF
abundance: .; v_gene: TRBV7-9; j_gene: TRBJ2-1; CDR3aa: ASSFWGPLIDEQF
abundance: .; v_gene: TRBV9; j_gene: TRBJ1-1; CDR3aa: ASSPQRGGLTEAF
abundance: .; v_gene: TRBV5-4; j_gene: TRBJ1-1; CDR3aa: ASSLDQNTEAF
abundance: .; v_gene: TRBV13; j_gene: TRBJ2-7; CDR3aa: ASSWGGGQGVPNEQY
abundance: .; v_gene: TRBV5-1; j_gene: TRBJ2-1; CDR3aa: ASSSTNYNEQF
abundance: .; v_gene: TRBV5-1; j_gene: TRBJ1-1; CDR3aa: ASRRTGGNMNTEAF
abundance: .; v_gene: TRBV4-3; j_gene: TRBJ2-1; CDR3aa: ASSPTGTRDNEQF
abundance: .; v_gene: TRBV13; j_gene: TRBJ1-1; CDR3aa: ASSSTSGGWGHTEAF
abundance: .; v_gene: TRBV11-2; j_gene: TRBJ1-1; CDR3aa: ASSPIWGLNTEAF
abundance: .; v_gene: TRBV9; j_gene: TRBJ1-1; CDR3aa: ASSQGTGNTEAF
abundance: .; v_gene: TRBV19; j_gene: TRBJ2-3; CDR3aa: ASSVERGSTDTQY
abundance: .; v_gene: TRBV25-1; j_gene: TRBJ1-1; CDR3aa: ASSEIRQGLTF
abundance: .; v_gene: TRBV19; j_gene: TRBJ1-6; CDR3aa: ASSSELRFSNSPLH
abundance: .; v_gene: TRBV6-5; j_gene: TRBJ1-3; CDR3aa: ASTSGQLSGNTIY
abundance: .; v_gene: TRBV19; j_gene: TRBJ1-5; CDR3aa: ASSIILRRGTEPYSNQPQH
abundance: once; v_gene: TRBV12-3/TRBV12-4; j_gene: TRBJ1-2; CDR3aa: ASSPDRNSGYT
abundance: .; v_gene: TRBV6-2/TRBV6-3; j_gene: TRBJ2-5; CDR3aa: ASSFPPQGRTLLQETQY
abundance: .; v_gene: TRBV23-1; j_gene: TRBJ2-7; CDR3aa: ASSHRGTAGNHCWGEQY